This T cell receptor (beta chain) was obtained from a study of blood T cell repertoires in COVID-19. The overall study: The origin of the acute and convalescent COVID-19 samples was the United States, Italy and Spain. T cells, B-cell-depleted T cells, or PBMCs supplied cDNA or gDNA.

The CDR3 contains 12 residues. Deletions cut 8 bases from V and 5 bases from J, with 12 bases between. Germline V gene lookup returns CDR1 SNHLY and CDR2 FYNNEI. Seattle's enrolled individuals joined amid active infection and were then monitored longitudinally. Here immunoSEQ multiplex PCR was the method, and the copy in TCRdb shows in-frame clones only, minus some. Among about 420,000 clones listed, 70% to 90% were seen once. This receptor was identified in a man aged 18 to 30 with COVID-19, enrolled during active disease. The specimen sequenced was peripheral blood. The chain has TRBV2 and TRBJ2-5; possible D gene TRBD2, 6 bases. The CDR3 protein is CASDRDLETQYF. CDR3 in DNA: TGTGCCAGCGACCGGGACTTGGAGACCCAGTACTTC.